This passage covers 10 T cell receptor beta chains from one sample sequenced in a study of spatial heterogeneity in lung cancer. Study results and caveats: Counts that tracked tumor mutation counts were those of expanded intratumoral alpha and beta TCRs.

No antigen has been assigned to these receptors. The sample's time point: sample taken at primary tumor resection. TCRdb used MiXCR to reprocess the 5' RACE reads, holding one entry per CDR3 protein. Altogether approximately 9,400 distinct CDR3 sequences are present, 10% to 15% being singletons, with the ten largest covering 13%. The sequences come from lung tumor tissue, collected at surgery. Receptor source: a female donor with early-stage non-small cell lung cancer.

This clonotype is medium-sized (0.01 to 0.1%) by share. V is TRBV6-1 and J is TRBJ2-4; D is perhaps TRBD1 (6 bases). Germline values: CDR1 MNHNS, CDR2 SASEGT. V was clipped by 5 bases and J by 0 bases, with 11 bases between them. This CDR3 has 15 residues. In DNA form, the CDR3 reads TGTGCCAGCAGTACGACAGGCGTAGCCAAAAACATTCAGTACTTC. Translated: CASSTTGVAKNIQYF.

V is TRBV27 and J is TRBJ1-1; D is unresolved. V was shortened by 8 bases and J by 3 bases, with 13 bases between the two germline ends. Germline loops: CDR1 MNHEY, CDR2 SMNVEV (reference sequence). The CDR3 consists of 13 residues. The CDR3 DNA sequence: TGTGCCAGCCAGCTGGAAGGGCACACTGAAGCTTTCTTT. Translation gives CASQLEGHTEAFF.

There are many counts of this clonotype. This chain connects TRBV27 to TRBJ1-1, with no clear D. Germline assignment: CDR1 MNHEY and CDR2 SMNVEV (reference sequence). Trimming left V 0 bases short and J 1 base short, with 3 bases between. This CDR3 is 13 amino acids long. CDR3 protein: CASSLSENTEAFF. The CDR3, as DNA: TGTGCCAGCAGTTTATCGGAGAACACTGAAGCTTTCTTT.

The sample holds many counts of this clonotype. The CDR3 DNA follows: TGTGCCAGCAGTTTAAACGGGATGAACACTGAAGCTTTCTTT. Translation: CASSLNGMNTEAFF. The chain uses TRBV12-3 or TRBV12-4 and TRBJ1-1; no definite D call. The CDR3 runs 14 residues. V lost 2 bases and J lost 0, with 7 bases in between.

This clonotype is medium-sized (0.01 to 0.1%) within its sample. The rearrangement links TRBV20-1 to TRBJ2-1; D uncertain. Germline CDR1 DFQATT, CDR2 SNEGSKA (reference sequence). V was cut by 4 bases and J by 0 bases, with 13 bases left in between. This CDR3 comprises 15 residues. The DNA of the CDR3 is TGCAGTGCTATCGGATCGGACCACTCCTACAATGAGCAGTTCTTC. Encoded protein: CSAIGSDHSYNEQFF.

This clonotype came up many times. This chain connects TRBV5-4 to TRBJ1-2, with no clear D. V was pared by 0 bases and J by 0 bases, with 3 bases between. Germline CDR1 reads SGHNT; CDR2 reads YYREEE (reference sequence). This CDR3 contains 13 residues. CDR3: CASSLVANYGYTF. Written as DNA, the CDR3 is TGTGCCAGCAGCTTGGTAGCTAACTATGGCTACACCTTC.

This chain's CDR3 is CASSQEAAVGHTEAFF. The CDR3 nucleotides read TGTGCCAGCAGCCAAGAGGCGGCAGTCGGGCACACTGAAGCTTTCTTT. This chain links TRBV4-2 with TRBJ1-1; D remains unclear. The V end was cut by 0 bases, the J end by 3 bases, with 14 bases between. The CDR3 extends over 16 amino acids. CDR1 is LGHNA, CDR2 YNFKEQ, per germline.

This clonotype is medium-sized (0.01 to 0.1%) in the sample. The chain carries TRBV7-8 and TRBJ2-6, with D unclear. The CDR3 totals 16 residues. V was pared by 1 base and J by 1 base, with 8 bases between. The germline CDR1 and CDR2 sequences are SGHVS and FQNEAQ. The CDR3 DNA reads as TGTGCCAGCAGCTTAGGCCGGCCATCTGGGGCCAACGTCCTGACTTTC. It encodes CASSLGRPSGANVLTF.

The table lists this clonotype with a few counts. The CDR3 does not end in the conserved phenylalanine or tryptophan, so this is likely a read error. This sequence joins TRBV5-1 and TRBJ2-1; TRBD2 agrees at 8 bases. Germline V CDR1 and CDR2: SGHRS, YFSETQ. The CDR3 sequence is 14 residues long. The V gene end was trimmed by 0 bases and the J gene end by 6 bases; junction bases not matched to a gene: 2. DNA for the CDR3: TGCGCCAGCAGCTTGGGGACTAGCAGCAATGAGCAGTTCTTA. Translation gives CASSLGTSSNEQFL.

This clonotype rates as medium-sized. The CDR3 region is CASSYSASNLQETQYF. DNA for the CDR3: TGTGCCAGCAGTTACTCAGCTAGTAACCTCCAAGAGACCCAGTACTTC. The chain links TRBV6-5 to TRBJ2-5; D is uncertain. The V and J ends lost 0 bases and 1 base respectively, with 12 bases between them. The CDR3 covers 16 residues. In germline, CDR1 is MNHEY, CDR2 SVGAGI.